A selection of T cell receptor beta chains follows, all from one sample in a study of shared clonotypes between healthy human individuals. Clones were read by immunoSEQ multiplex PCR, and TCRdb kept only the in-frame ones, dropping some. This sample carries some 1 million clones, around four fifths of them seen once, and the ten largest clones take about 1.5%. Sequenced sample: memory CD4+ T cells sorted from blood. These receptor sequences come from a man aged 18 to 29 in good health. CDR3s include the opening cysteine and the closing phenylalanine or tryptophan. Each record gives: CDR3 protein, CDR3 DNA, V gene, clone size, J gene, D gene. A D gene is named only where the DNA matches it firmly. Not all rows give a size; the values are once, few, many and, for expanded clones, a class.

CDR3: CASSSPSGTGYNEQFF
DNA: TGTGCCAGTAGTAGTCCCTCAGGGACAGGCTACAATGAGCAGTTCTTC
V: TRBV19
size: .
J: TRBJ2-1
D: TRBD1

CDR3: CASTRTSGGADIQYF
DNA: TGTGCCAGCACCCGGACTAGCGGGGGGGCGGACATTCAGTACTTC
V: TRBV5-4
size: .
J: TRBJ2-4
D: TRBD2

CDR3: CAWNPVGATNEKLFF
DNA: TGTGCCTGGAACCCGGTGGGGGCAACTAATGAAAAACTGTTTTTT
V: TRBV30
size: .
J: TRBJ1-4
D: .

CDR3: CASSESGQNTEAFF
DNA: TGTGCCAGCAGTGAATCGGGACAGAACACTGAAGCTTTCTTT
V: TRBV6-1
size: .
J: TRBJ1-1
D: .

CDR3: CASSQRDRVPFF
DNA: TGCGCCAGCAGCCAGAGGGACAGGGTCCCTTTCTTT
V: TRBV4-1
size: .
J: TRBJ1-1
D: TRBD1

CDR3: CASSLQENYGYTF
DNA: TGTGCCAGCAGTTTACAAGAGAACTATGGCTACACCTTC
V: TRBV6-5
size: .
J: TRBJ1-2
D: .

CDR3: CASGRHGFQQGPYGYTF
DNA: TGTGCCAGCGGGCGGCATGGCTTTCAGCAGGGGCCCTATGGCTACACCTTC
V: TRBV25-1
size: .
J: TRBJ1-2
D: .

CDR3: CAWNRQDANIQYF
DNA: TGTGCCTGGAACAGACAGGACGCGAACATTCAGTACTTC
V: TRBV30
size: .
J: TRBJ2-4
D: .

CDR3: CASGTRREKLFF
DNA: TGTGCCAGTGGGACTAGGCGTGAAAAACTGTTTTTT
V: TRBV6-1
size: .
J: TRBJ1-4
D: .

CDR3: CAWRDRGLYGYTF
DNA: TGTGCCTGGAGAGACAGGGGGCTCTATGGCTACACCTTC
V: TRBV30
size: .
J: TRBJ1-2
D: TRBD1

CDR3: CASSTKGGANYGYTF
DNA: TGTGCCAGTAGTACCAAGGGGGGCGCTAACTATGGCTACACCTTC
V: TRBV19
size: .
J: TRBJ1-2
D: .

CDR3: CASSPRNLPVNEQFF
DNA: TGTGCCAGCAGTCCCCGGAACCTCCCCGTCAATGAGCAGTTCTTC
V: TRBV28
size: .
J: TRBJ2-1
D: .

CDR3: CASNSLAGTYEQYF
DNA: TGTGCCAGCAACTCACTAGCGGGAACCTACGAGCAGTACTTC
V: TRBV6-1
size: .
J: TRBJ2-7
D: TRBD2

CDR3: CASSLVGYMVAETQYF
DNA: TGTGCCAGCAGCTTAGTAGGGTATATGGTAGCGGAGACCCAGTACTTC
V: TRBV11-2
size: .
J: TRBJ2-5
D: .

CDR3: CASSRGGGGDTQYF
DNA: TGCGCCAGCAGTCGTGGCGGAGGGGGAGATACGCAGTATTTT
V: TRBV5-1
size: .
J: TRBJ2-3
D: .

CDR3: CSVAGGPSSYNEQFF
DNA: TGCAGCGTTGCAGGGGGGCCAAGCTCCTACAATGAGCAGTTCTTC
V: TRBV29-1
size: .
J: TRBJ2-1
D: .

CDR3: CASRLRLAGGWNEQFF
DNA: TGTGCCAGCAGGCTACGACTAGCGGGGGGATGGAATGAGCAGTTCTTC
V: TRBV27
size: .
J: TRBJ2-1
D: TRBD2

CDR3: CASSKISGAGNEQFF
DNA: TGTGCCAGCAGCAAAATTAGCGGGGCGGGAAATGAGCAGTTCTTC
V: TRBV6-5
size: .
J: TRBJ2-1
D: TRBD2

CDR3: CASSEQAGANVLTF
DNA: TGTGCCAGCAGTGAACAGGCTGGGGCCAACGTCCTGACTTTC
V: TRBV2
size: once
J: TRBJ2-6
D: .

CDR3: CASSLDRQGGTDTQYF
DNA: TGTGCCAGCAGCTTAGATCGTCAGGGAGGAACAGATACGCAGTATTTT
V: TRBV11-2
size: once
J: TRBJ2-3
D: .

CDR3: CASRPMGNFAYEQYF
DNA: TGTGCCAGCAGGCCAATGGGGAATTTCGCCTACGAGCAGTACTTC
V: TRBV6-5
size: .
J: TRBJ2-7
D: .

CDR3: CASSFGDRAPTGELFF
DNA: TGTGCCAGCAGCTTTGGGGACCGAGCGCCCACCGGGGAGCTGTTTTTT
V: TRBV5-4
size: .
J: TRBJ2-2
D: .

CDR3: CASSLEQGGGEQYF
DNA: TGTGCCAGCAGCTTAGAACAGGGCGGGGGCGAGCAGTACTTC
V: TRBV7-8
size: .
J: TRBJ2-7
D: .

CDR3: CASSLSGRLNTEAFF
DNA: TGTGCCAGCAGCCTATCCGGGAGACTGAACACTGAAGCTTTCTTT
V: TRBV5-4
size: .
J: TRBJ1-1
D: .

CDR3: CASSLVSGGGETQYF
DNA: TGTGCCAGCAGCTTGGTTAGCGGAGGGGGGGAGACCCAGTACTTC
V: TRBV5-4
size: .
J: TRBJ2-5
D: .

CDR3: CASSIGQGYDTQYF
DNA: TGTGCCAGTAGTATAGGTCAAGGATACGATACGCAGTATTTT
V: TRBV19
size: once
J: TRBJ2-3
D: .

CDR3: CASSPSELAVEQYF
DNA: TGTGCCAGCAGTCCTTCGGAGCTAGCGGTAGAGCAGTACTTC
V: TRBV6-4
size: .
J: TRBJ2-7
D: TRBD2

CDR3: CASSENLTGGTLHF
DNA: TGTGCCAGCAGTGAAAACCTCACTGGGGGGACCCTCCACTTT
V: TRBV2
size: .
J: TRBJ1-6
D: .

CDR3: CASSSPGTGFVDTQYF
DNA: TGTGCCAGTAGTTCGCCCGGGACAGGGTTTGTAGATACGCAGTATTTT
V: TRBV19
size: .
J: TRBJ2-3
D: TRBD1

CDR3: CASSPATGANTEAFF
DNA: TGTGCCAGCTCACCCGCGACAGGGGCGAACACTGAAGCTTTCTTT
V: TRBV18
size: .
J: TRBJ1-1
D: TRBD1

CDR3: CASSPGGPYEQYF
DNA: TGTGCCAGCAGCCCCGGGGGACCCTACGAGCAGTACTTC
V: TRBV7-6
size: .
J: TRBJ2-7
D: .

CDR3: CASSNLTGGVGEKLFF
DNA: TGTGCCAGCAGCAATCTCACAGGGGGCGTGGGTGAAAAACTGTTTTTT
V: TRBV11-3
size: .
J: TRBJ1-4
D: TRBD1

CDR3: CASRGAGGIEKLFF
DNA: TGTGCCAGCAGGGGGGCAGGGGGCATCGAAAAACTGTTTTTT
V: TRBV27
size: once
J: TRBJ1-4
D: TRBD1

CDR3: CASSLSPDGLLYGYTF
DNA: TGTGCCAGCAGTTTATCCCCCGACGGGCTCCTCTATGGCTACACCTTC
V: TRBV27
size: once
J: TRBJ1-2
D: .